Each of the 21 T cell receptor beta chains below was sequenced from the same sample in a study of blood T cell repertoires in COVID-19. Libraries were prepared by immunoSEQ multiplex PCR; TCRdb keeps only in-frame clonotypes and omits some of them. The repertoire has 250,000 to 350,000 clones, about 86% of them found once; the top ten carry approximately 1.2%. The sequenced sample consisted of peripheral blood. The origin of the receptors is a woman aged 45-65 years with acute or convalescent COVID-19.

The sample holds one count of this clone. The rearrangement uses TRBV6-4 and TRBJ2-1; 9 nucleotides agree with TRBD2. Per the germline V gene, CDR1 is MRHNA and CDR2 is SNTAGT. V lost 4 bases and J lost 6; bases outside the gene matches: 1. This CDR3 comprises 13 residues. CDR3 amino acids: CASSGAGGNEQFF. The CDR3 region has the DNA TGTGCCAGCAGTGGAGCGGGAGGCAATGAGCAGTTCTTC.

The J gene is TRBJ2-2, the V gene TRBV9, with 10 bases matching TRBD2. V shed 3 bases, J shed 6 bases, and the junction held 5 bases outside the gene matches. This CDR3 is built from 15 residues. Germline loops: CDR1 SGDLS, CDR2 YYNGEE. The CDR3 nucleotides are TGTGCCAGCAGCGCCGGACTAGCGGCTTCCGGGGAGCTGTTTTTT. Protein product: CASSAGLAASGELFF.

The CDR3 nucleotides read TGTGCCAGCAGCCTGACAGACTATGGCTACACCTTC. Translated: CASSLTDYGYTF. The chain joins TRBV12-3 or TRBV12-4 to TRBJ1-2, with a weak D call TRBD1 (5 bases). V lost 6 bases and J lost 3, with 8 bases in between. This CDR3 is built from 12 residues.

The rearrangement links TRBV5-6 to TRBJ2-1, with D maybe TRBD2 (5 bases). The V gene's germline CDR1 is SGHDT and CDR2 YYEEEE. The CDR3 has 12 amino acids. Trimming removed 4 bases from V and 14 bases from J, with 16 bases in between. CDR3 in amino acids: CASSPGLGEEFF. The CDR3 DNA is TGTGCCAGCAGCCCTGGACTCGGCGAGGAGTTCTTC.

The rearrangement links TRBV3-1 (or the pseudogene TRBV3-2) to TRBJ2-1; 7 bases line up with TRBD2. CDR1 and CDR2 (germline): LGHDT, YNNKEL (reference sequence). This CDR3 region has 13 residues. J was trimmed by 9 bases and V by 2 bases; bases with no gene match: 4. DNA for the CDR3: TGTGCCAGCAGCCAAAATTCGGGGGGTGAGCAGTTCTTC. Encoded protein: CASSQNSGGEQFF.

The V and J genes are TRBV7-9 and TRBJ1-4; 7 nucleotides line up with TRBD1. The CDR3 runs to 13 residues. V lost 5 bases and J lost 8; bases outside the gene matches: 5. In germline, CDR1 is SEHNR, CDR2 FQNEAQ (reference sequence). CDR3 DNA: TGTGCCAGCAGCAGGGACAGTGGCGAAAAACTGTTTTTT. Protein sequence: CASSRDSGEKLFF.

The chain has TRBV11-2 and TRBJ2-7; tentatively, D is TRBD1 (5 bases). The CDR3 runs to 13 residues. CDR1 is SGHAT and CDR2 is FQNNGV in the germline V gene. With 5 bases removed from V and 2 bases from J, the gap between germline ends came to 10 bases. As DNA, the CDR3 is TGTGCCAGCAGCCAGGGCCTTACCTACGAGCAGTACTTC. Protein product: CASSQGLTYEQYF. Full variable domain (rest looked up from reference TRBV11-2 and TRBJ2-7): EAGVAQSPRYKIIEKRQSVAFWCNPISGHATLYWYQQILGQGPKLLIQFQNNGVVDDSQLPKDRFSAERLKGVDSTLKIQPAKLEDSAVYLCASSQGLTYEQYFGPGTRLTVT.

The chain couples TRBV9 to TRBJ1-1; TRBD1 matches at 7 bases. There are 16 residues in the CDR3. CDR1 SGDLS and CDR2 YYNGEE come from the germline V gene. The V and J ends lost 0 bases and 0 bases, in that order; junction bases with no gene match: 5. CDR3 sequence: CASSVGTGAMNTEAFF. The CDR3 DNA is TGTGCCAGCAGCGTAGGAACAGGGGCGATGAACACTGAAGCTTTCTTT.

The gene calls are TRBV27 and TRBJ2-2, with TRBD2 identical over 12 bases. This CDR3 region has 14 residues. The germline gives CDR1 MNHEY, CDR2 SMNVEV (reference sequence). V trimming: 5 bases; J trimming: 8 bases; junction bases outside the gene matches: 3. CDR3 sequence reads: CASSQTSGSGELFF. CDR3 sequence (DNA): TGTGCCAGCAGTCAGACTAGCGGGAGTGGGGAGCTGTTTTTT.

The rearrangement links TRBV10-1 to TRBJ2-7; TRBD1 might be the D (5 bases). Between the trimmed V and J ends, which lost 5 bases and 5 bases, there was a span of 16 bases. This CDR3 is built from 14 residues. Germline V gene sequence: CDR1 WNHNN, CDR2 SYGVQD (reference sequence). As DNA, the CDR3 is TGCGCCAGCAGTCCGACAGCGCCAGAGGACGAGCAGTACGTC. This codes for CASSPTAPEDEQYV.

V usage is TRBV4-1 and J usage is TRBJ1-1, with no clear D. The ends were cut back, 4 bases at V and 3 bases at J, with 15 bases in the middle. Per germline, CDR1 MGHRA and CDR2 YSYEKL. The CDR3 consists of 15 residues. CDR3 nucleotides: TGCGCCAGCAGCCGTGTTGAGGGTTCGCACACTGAAGCTTTCTTT. Amino acid sequence: CASSRVEGSHTEAFF.

The chain links TRBV5-6 to TRBJ2-1, with D perhaps matching TRBD2 (6 bases). Trimming removed 2 bases at V and 2 bases at J, with 11 bases between. The CDR3 has 15 residues. Germline assignment: CDR1 SGHDT and CDR2 YYEEEE. The CDR3 DNA follows: TGTGCCAGCAGCTTCAACGGGGGAGCCTACAATGAGCAGTTCTTC. Translating it yields CASSFNGGAYNEQFF.

The chain combines TRBV28 with TRBJ2-1; a weak D match, TRBD2 (5 bases). The CDR3 sequence is 13 residues long. The germline gives CDR1 MDHEN, CDR2 SYDVKM. The germline V and J ends were trimmed by 2 bases and 5 bases, with 7 bases remaining between them. The CDR3 nucleotides are TGTGCCAGCAGTTTACTCGGGAACAATGAGCAGTTCTTC. This codes for CASSLLGNNEQFF.

This clone was seen a few times. V usage is TRBV6-5 and J usage is TRBJ1-3, with unresolved D. Germline CDR1 is MNHEY and CDR2 is SVGAGI. CDR3 length: 14 residues. Trimming stripped 6 bases from V and 0 bases from J, with 9 bases between. This CDR3 is CASSLSRSGNTIYF. In DNA form, the CDR3 reads TGTGCCAGCAGCTTATCGCGCTCTGGAAACACCATATATTTT.

V is TRBV5-5 and J is TRBJ2-1; 7 nucleotides match TRBD1. The V and J ends lost 1 base and 12 bases, in that order; junction bases with no gene match: 13. CDR1 is SGHKS and CDR2 is YYEKEE in the germline V gene (reference sequence). The CDR3 sequence is 15 residues long. CDR3 in amino acids: CASSLYPTGQGGQFF. CDR3 DNA: TGTGCCAGCAGCTTGTATCCGACAGGGCAAGGCGGGCAGTTCTTC.

For this clone: One end of the junction does not line up with germline, which may come from a read error. The genes are TRBV3-1 (or the pseudogene TRBV3-2) and TRBJ1-2; D might be TRBD1 (5 bases). The CDR3 length is 12 residues. Germline assignment: CDR1 LGHDT and CDR2 YNNKEL (reference sequence). As DNA, the CDR3 is TGTGCCAGCAGCCAAGATGCCCGGGACTGTTACTTC. This encodes CASSQDARDCYF.

The chain combines TRBV5-8 with TRBJ2-6; TRBD1 matches 8 bases. The CDR3 has 15 amino acids. Unmatched junction bases numbered 3, after V lost 7 bases and J lost 0 bases. Germline CDR1 SGHTS, CDR2 YDEGEE. CDR3 DNA: TGTGCCAGCGGACAGGGAAACTCTGGGGCCAACGTCCTGACTTTC. Residues: CASGQGNSGANVLTF.

This chain connects TRBV9 to TRBJ2-3, with D maybe TRBD2 (5 bases). With 3 bases removed from V and 0 bases from J, the gap between germline ends came to 8 bases. The germline CDR1 and CDR2 sequences are SGDLS and YYNGEE. The CDR3 totals 14 residues. CDR3: CASSDRTSTDTQYF. DNA of the CDR3: TGTGCCAGCAGCGATCGGACTAGCACAGATACGCAGTATTTT.

This chain connects TRBV5-6 to TRBJ1-5; a weak D match, TRBD1 (5 bases). Germline V gives CDR1 SGHDT, CDR2 YYEEEE. The CDR3 length is 13 residues. Between the trimmed V and J ends, which lost 4 bases and 6 bases, there was a span of 11 bases. Here the CDR3 DNA reads TGTGCCAGCAGCCCGGGGGTAGGTCAGCCCCAGCATTTT. It encodes CASSPGVGQPQHF. Using reference TRBV5-6 and TRBJ1-5 for the parts outside the CDR3, the full variable domain is DAGVTQSPTHLIKTRGQQVTLRCSPKSGHDTVSWYQQALGQGPQFIFQYYEEEERQRGNFPDRFSGHQFPNYSSELNVNALLLGDSALYLCASSPGVGQPQHFGDGTRLSIL.

The V gene is TRBV10-3, the J gene TRBJ1-5; TRBD1 matches 9 bases. The CDR3 has 13 amino acids. Germline CDR1 ENHRY, CDR2 SYGVKD. V gave up 5 bases and J gave up 7 bases; unmatched junction bases: 3. The chain's CDR3 is CAISTGGGQPQHF. CDR3 nucleotide sequence: TGTGCCATCAGTACAGGGGGCGGACAGCCCCAGCATTTT.

CDR3 in amino acids: CASRDQGHGYTF. DNA of the CDR3: TGTGCCAGTAGGGACCAGGGCCATGGCTACACCTTC. V and J are TRBV19 and TRBJ1-2; tentative D call: TRBD1 (5 bases). Germline CDR1 and CDR2: LNHDA and SQIVND (reference sequence). This CDR3 is 12 amino acids long. The ends were cut back, 6 bases at V and 6 bases at J, with 11 bases in the middle. Using reference TRBV19 and TRBJ1-2 for the parts outside the CDR3, the full variable domain is DGGITQSPKYLFRKEGQNVTLSCEQNLNHDAMYWYRQDPGQGLRLIYYSQIVNDFQKGDIAEGYSVSREKKESFPLTVTSAQKNPTAFYLCASRDQGHGYTFGSGTRLTVV.